This passage covers 8 T cell receptor beta chains from one sample sequenced in a study of blood T cell repertoires in COVID-19. Generated by immunoSEQ multiplex PCR, the TCRdb table keeps only in-frame clones and is missing some. The table includes over 200,000 clones, around 80% detected once. Sequenced material: peripheral blood. The receptor set was obtained from a woman aged 40 to 50 with acute or convalescent COVID-19.

The chain uses TRBV27 and TRBJ2-7, with D perhaps matching TRBD1 (6 bases). The germline V gene has CDR1 MNHEY and CDR2 SMNVEV (reference sequence). This CDR3 is 15 amino acids long. V lost 6 bases, J lost 0 bases, and 15 bases lay in between. CDR3 protein: CASRIREQGSYEQYF. Written as DNA, the CDR3 is TGTGCCAGCAGGATAAGGGAACAGGGCTCCTACGAGCAGTACTTC.

The chain recombines TRBV6-2 or TRBV6-3 with TRBJ2-7; 7 positions match TRBD2. This CDR3 region has 18 residues. After removal of 2 bases from V and 1 base from J, the junction contained 14 bases not matched to a gene. CDR1 MNHEY and CDR2 SVGEGT come from the germline V gene. The DNA for the CDR3 is TGTGCCAGCAGTTACCGCCCAGGGAGGGCAGGTCGTTCCTACGAGCAGTACTTC. Translation gives CASSYRPGRAGRSYEQYF.

The gene calls are TRBV6-6 and TRBJ2-3, with 8 nucleotides matching TRBD2. CDR1 MNHNY and CDR2 SVGAGI come from the germline V gene (reference sequence). The CDR3 totals 14 residues. The ends lost 6 bases at V and 6 bases at J; junction bases unmatched: 8. DNA for the CDR3: TGTGCCAGCAGACTAGCGGATCCCAGGGATACGCAGTATTTT. This gives the protein CASRLADPRDTQYF.

The J gene is TRBJ2-7, the V gene TRBV9; D uncertain. Trimming removed 4 bases from V and 3 bases from J, with 26 bases in between. CDR1 is SGDLS and CDR2 is YYNGEE in the germline V gene. This CDR3 region has 18 residues. As DNA, the CDR3 is TGTGCCAGCAGCCTCCATGTCCATTGGAGAAGAATATTCTACGAGCAGTACTTC. Protein sequence: CASSLHVHWRRIFYEQYF.

J is TRBJ1-4 and V is TRBV14; D unresolved. CDR3 length equals 16 residues. V lost 0 bases to trimming and J lost 8 bases, with 16 bases between them. Per germline, CDR1 SGHDN and CDR2 FVKESK. The CDR3, as DNA: TGTGCCAGCAGCCAAGATTTTGCGGAGTATGGCGAAAAACTGTTTTTT. Translating it yields CASSQDFAEYGEKLFF.

The V and J genes are TRBV18 and TRBJ2-6; 14 positions match TRBD2. J gave up 4 bases and V 3 bases, and 2 bases lay outside the gene matches. The CDR3 covers 17 residues. CDR1 and CDR2 from the germline V gene are KGHSH and LQKENI. The DNA for the CDR3 is TGTGCCAGCTCACCGGGACTAGCGGGAGTGGGGGCCAACGTCCTGACTTTC. It is translated as CASSPGLAGVGANVLTF.

The chain joins TRBV2 to TRBJ1-5; weak D call: TRBD1 (5 bases). This CDR3 is built from 16 residues. V lost 4 bases and J 5 bases, leaving 18 bases between the germline ends. Germline-derived CDR1 and CDR2 are SNHLY and FYNNEI. CDR3 amino acids: CASSVRLGGFDQPQHF. The CDR3, as DNA: TGTGCCAGCAGTGTTCGCCTCGGGGGGTTTGATCAGCCCCAGCATTTT.

The chain has TRBV6-2 or TRBV6-3 and TRBJ2-7, with 9 positions matching TRBD2. The CDR3 runs 17 residues. With 0 bases clipped from V and 1 base from J, the junction kept 7 bases outside the gene matches. Germline V gene lookup returns CDR1 MNHEY and CDR2 SVGEGT. The DNA for the CDR3 is TGTGCCAGCAGTTACTCGGTGCGGGAGGGCCTATCCTACGAGCAGTACTTC. It codes for CASSYSVREGLSYEQYF.